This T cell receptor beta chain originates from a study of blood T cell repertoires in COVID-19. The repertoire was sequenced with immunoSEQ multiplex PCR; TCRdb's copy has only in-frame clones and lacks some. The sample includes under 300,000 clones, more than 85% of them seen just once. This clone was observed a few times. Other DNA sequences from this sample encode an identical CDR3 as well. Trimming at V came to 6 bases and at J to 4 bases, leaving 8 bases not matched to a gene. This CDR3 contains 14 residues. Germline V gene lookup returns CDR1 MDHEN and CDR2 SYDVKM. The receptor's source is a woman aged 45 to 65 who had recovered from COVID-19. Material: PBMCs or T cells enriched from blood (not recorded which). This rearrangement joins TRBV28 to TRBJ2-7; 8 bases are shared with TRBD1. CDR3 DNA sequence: TGTGCCAGCAGAGCCGGGACAGGAGTTTACGAGCAGTACTTC. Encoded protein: CASRAGTGVYEQYF.